The T cell receptor beta chain described here comes from a study of T cell responses to AZD1222 COVID-19 vaccine (dated by TCRdb to 2020 to 2022). Looking at the study overall: Because spike-specific TCR depth and breadth did not differ between the two schedules, AZD1222 recipients who got a second dose at roughly 4 weeks were pooled with those who got a second dose at roughly 12 weeks. TCR sequencing was performed for roughly 250 trial participants, of whom around 200 were given two doses of AZD1222 and around 25 were given two doses of MenACWY control vaccine. Trial participants were enrolled into age subgroups of 18-55, 56-69 and 70-plus years, which contained 148, 28 and 57 TCR-sequenced participants, respectively. Paper-wide results and their limitations: Most participants were white British and females outnumbered males, and the authors suggested that clonal diversity may have been underestimated. In the small 56-69-year group, the increase in depth fell short of significance, most likely because of low power. Conclusions about previously exposed vaccinees are limited, since just six or seven AZD1222 recipients were seropositive for SARS-CoV-2 at baseline. Reportedly, close to half of the unique spike-specific TCRs recognized epitopes lying outside the regions that are mutated in the B.1.351 and B.1.1.7 variants. The vaccine-associated CD4 TCRs covered the entire spike protein, and the dominant responses fell in regions 160-218 and 743-854. Because no samples from the day 14 peak response were available, repertoires could be characterized only after the peak T cell response. After two AZD1222 doses, both the breadth and the depth of spike-specific TCRs were significantly higher than at day 0 and than in MenACWY recipients.

The meaning of the sample's time point label: baseline before first vaccination. Vaccinee samples came from UK trials COV001 and COV002, including a single-blind randomized controlled phase 2/3 trial of AZD1222 (ChAdOx1 nCoV-19) in healthy adults. For TCRbeta chain sequencing, PBMC samples from trial participants were taken at day 0 and at day 28 after the second dose. In regard to this clone: Its antigen is currently not known. No base quality information exists; no much larger clone differs at one position.

The CDR3 regions of human TCRbeta chains were analyzed by immunosequencing. Regarding the original processing steps: Repertoire TCRs were checked for matches against a reference library of SARS-CoV-2-specific TCRs that had been generated using the MIRA antigen-specificity platform. Breadth was defined as the fraction of unique TCRs that were SARS-CoV-2-associated, and depth was defined as the fraction of total T cells that were SARS-CoV-2-associated. Using the MIRA data, every spike-specific TCR was mapped to the spike region that the TCR reacted to and assigned to either a CD4 or a CD8 class. Log10-transformed breadth and depth values were compared by one-way ANOVA with Sidak's multiple comparisons tests. TCRdb mirrors the immuneACCESS table, restricted to in-frame sequences. Some clones are absent from its copies; in checked studies, under half trace to an unresolved V gene, and the reason for the others is unknown. Clonal size and the V and J genes are those of that table, whereas D and trimming came from the DNA. This sample lists roughly 150,000 clones; 89% were detected once. About 5% of the sample comes from the top ten.

The CDR3 numbers 15 residues from cysteine through phenylalanine. The CDR3 DNA has 45 bases and is translated from base 1. V ends up 3 bases short and J 9 bases short, with an unmatched junction base count of 6. Sequences KGHDR (CDR1) and SFDVKD (CDR2) are obtained from the germline V gene. The sequencing here drew on peripheral blood, taken on day 0 of AZD1222 vaccination. This receptor chain uses TRBV24-1 and TRBJ2-1, with 11 junctional bases fitting TRBD2. This clonotype was obtained from an adult in good health. The CDR3 protein sequence reads: CATSDRLAGQREQFF. The nucleotide sequence is given as TGTGCCACCAGTGATCGACTAGCGGGACAGCGTGAGCAGTTCTTC.